This T cell receptor beta chain was identified during a study of blood T cell repertoires in COVID-19. Study summary: Some COVID-19 samples were acute and others convalescent; all came from the United States, Italy and Spain.

Libraries were prepared by immunoSEQ multiplex PCR; TCRdb keeps only in-frame clonotypes and omits some of them. The sample consists of 95,000 to 130,000 clones, roughly 80% of them appearing once. The CDR3 covers 14 residues. V lost 5 bases and J lost 7; bases outside the gene matches: 4. From germline, CDR1 is MNHEY and CDR2 SVGAGI. The receptor's source is a man younger than 40 with acute or convalescent COVID-19. The sequencing input was peripheral blood. The chain recombines TRBV6-5 with TRBJ2-1, with 11 bases lining up with TRBD2. The CDR3 spells CASSLTSGVNEQFF. The DNA of the CDR3 is TGTGCCAGCAGTCTGACTAGCGGGGTAAATGAGCAGTTCTTC.